Each of the 30 T cell receptor beta chains below was sequenced from the same sample in a study of blood T cell repertoires in COVID-19 (dated by TCRdb to the early 2020s). Library preparation employed the immunoSEQ multiplex PCR assay. Entries here come from immuneACCESS through TCRdb and include only in-frame sequences with V and J called. Some clones fail to appear in such tables; in the studies checked, an unresolved V gene covers under half of the shortfall, and the cause of the remainder is unknown. This sample gives 350,000 to 450,000 clones in total; roughly four fifths of them show up just once. The ten largest clones capture approximately 5.4% of the sample. Sequencing was carried out using PBMCs or T cells enriched from blood (not recorded which). The receptors shown here come from a woman between 45 and 65 years old who had recovered from COVID-19.

The chain has TRBV9 and TRBJ2-1; 8 nucleotides line up with TRBD1. The CDR3 runs 15 residues. Trimming cost V 0 bases and J 4 bases; bases outside gene matches: 3. The germline V gene has CDR1 SGDLS and CDR2 YYNGEE. CDR3 in DNA: TGTGCCAGCAGCGTAGATCAGGGGGCTTACAATGAGCAGTTCTTC. It encodes CASSVDQGAYNEQFF. Variable domain in full (rest from reference TRBV9 and TRBJ2-1): DSGVTQTPKHLITATGQRVTLRCSPRSGDLSVYWYQQSLDQGLQFLIQYYNGEERAKGNILERFSAQQFPDLHSELNLSSLELGDSALYFCASSVDQGAYNEQFFGPGTRLTVL.

J is TRBJ2-7 and V is TRBV28, with 12 bases that match TRBD2. The CDR3 is 17 amino acids. Trimming took 2 bases from V and 1 from J; bases not matched to a gene: 6. CDR1 and CDR2 from the germline V gene are MDHEN and SYDVKM. In DNA, the CDR3 is TGTGCCAGCAGTTTACCGACTAGCGGGGGTCTATCCTACGAGCAGTACTTC. Residues: CASSLPTSGGLSYEQYF.

This chain links TRBV9 with TRBJ2-7; possible D gene TRBD2, 5 bases. V lost 5 bases to trimming and J lost 5 bases, with 17 bases between them. Germline values: CDR1 SGDLS, CDR2 YYNGEE. This CDR3 comprises 14 residues. The CDR3 sequence: CASREGRGGNEQYF. In DNA, the CDR3 is TGTGCCAGCAGAGAAGGTCGGGGTGGGAACGAGCAGTACTTC.

About this clone itself: The same CDR3 also results from other DNA sequences found in this sample. The CDR3 protein is CASRLGANTDTQYF. The CDR3 bases are TGTGCCAGTCGGCTGGGGGCTAACACAGATACGCAGTATTTT. The chain joins TRBV19 to TRBJ2-3; possibly TRBD1 for D (6 bases). V lost 8 bases, J lost 2 bases, and 14 bases lay in between. Germline assignment: CDR1 LNHDA and CDR2 SQIVND (reference sequence). The CDR3 length is 14 residues.

The chain couples TRBV20-1 to TRBJ1-5; D may be TRBD1 (6 bases). Germline V gene data show CDR1 as DFQATT and CDR2 as SNEGSKA (reference sequence). There are 13 residues in the CDR3. V lost 3 bases and J lost 4, with 10 bases in between. CDR3: CSASTGRNQPQHF. The CDR3 region has the DNA TGCAGTGCTAGTACAGGGAGAAATCAGCCCCAGCATTTT.

The chain combines TRBV7-2 with TRBJ1-5, with no clear D. The V gene lost 5 bases and the J gene lost 0 bases, with 23 bases spanning the gap. Germline lookup yields CDR1 SGHTA and CDR2 FQGNSA. This CDR3 has 19 residues. CDR3 DNA sequence: TGTGCCAGCAGCCCAGGAGCGGGAGCGGTCCTATATAGCAATCAGCCCCAGCATTTT. It is translated as CASSPGAGAVLYSNQPQHF.

The rearrangement uses TRBV6-1 and TRBJ1-2, with 10 bases lining up with TRBD1. This CDR3 spans 14 amino acids. CDR1 is MNHNS, CDR2 SASEGT, per germline. Trimming took 1 base from V and 7 from J; bases not matched to a gene: 3. The CDR3 is CASSEDGTGVGYTF. The CDR3 DNA sequence: TGTGCCAGCAGTGAAGACGGGACAGGGGTTGGCTACACCTTC.

The rearrangement joins TRBV19 to TRBJ1-5, with D maybe TRBD1 (5 bases). The CDR3 is 15 amino acids. Trimming shortened V by 2 bases and J by 7 bases, and 15 bases separated the two germline ends. The germline V gene encodes CDR1 LNHDA and CDR2 SQIVND (reference sequence). CDR3 bases: TGTGCCAGTAGTATAAGTGCGGAGAACAGGCAGCCCCAGCATTTT. Its protein is CASSISAENRQPQHF. The entire variable domain, with the rest obtained from reference TRBV19 and TRBJ1-5, is as follows: DGGITQSPKYLFRKEGQNVTLSCEQNLNHDAMYWYRQDPGQGLRLIYYSQIVNDFQKGDIAEGYSVSREKKESFPLTVTSAQKNPTAFYLCASSISAENRQPQHFGDGTRLSIL.

CDR3 nucleotide sequence: TGTGCCAGCAGCTTGGCCAGGGCTAACTATGGCTACACCTTC. It is translated as CASSLARANYGYTF. The chain couples TRBV5-4 to TRBJ1-2; possible D gene TRBD1, 5 bases. Germline V lookup: CDR1 SGHNT, CDR2 YYREEE (reference sequence). The ends were cut back, 0 bases at V and 0 bases at J, with 6 bases in the middle. CDR3 length equals 14 residues. The whole variable domain, filled in from reference TRBV5-4 and TRBJ1-2, reads ETGVTQSPTHLIKTRGQQVTLRCSSQSGHNTVSWYQQALGQGPQFIFQYYREEENGRGNFPPRFSGLQFPNYSSELNVNALELDDSALYLCASSLARANYGYTFGSGTRLTVV.

This chain links TRBV11-2 with TRBJ1-3; tentatively, D is TRBD1 (5 bases). The CDR3 covers 15 residues. V lost 6 bases and J 1 base, leaving 13 bases between the germline ends. Germline V lookup: CDR1 SGHAT, CDR2 FQNNGV. The CDR3 is CASRPTGGSGNTIYF. Written as DNA, the CDR3 is TGTGCCAGCAGACCAACCGGGGGGTCTGGAAACACCATATATTTT.

This chain joins TRBV7-2 and TRBJ2-1, with TRBD2 matching over 8 bases. Germline V gives CDR1 SGHTA, CDR2 FQGNSA. The CDR3 contains 16 residues. After removal of 4 bases from V and 3 bases from J, the junction contained 8 bases not matched to a gene. The DNA of the CDR3 is TGTGCCAGCAGCTCTCGGAGCGGGAGTGACTACAATGAGCAGTTCTTC. This gives the protein CASSSRSGSDYNEQFF.

This clone was observed a handful of times. The CDR3 here is CASSWGQGEPLHF. The CDR3 nucleotides are TGTGCCAGCAGTTGGGGACAGGGAGAGCCCCTCCACTTT. This chain connects TRBV12-3 or TRBV12-4 to TRBJ1-6, with TRBD1 identical over 9 bases. V trimming: 4 bases; J trimming: 13 bases; junction bases outside the gene matches: 5. CDR3 length: 13 residues.

The chain couples TRBV30 to TRBJ1-3; no reliable D call. V gave up 5 bases and J gave up 8 bases, with 13 bases separating them. The germline V gene encodes CDR1 GTSNPN and CDR2 SVGIG (reference sequence). The CDR3 consists of 12 residues. The chain's CDR3 is CAWGQAWDTIYF. CDR3 coding DNA: TGTGCCTGGGGCCAAGCGTGGGACACCATATATTTT.

This chain connects TRBV7-2 to TRBJ1-2, with D possibly TRBD1 on 5 matching bases. Trimming removed 1 base from V and 3 bases from J, with 15 bases in between. CDR3 length equals 16 residues. Germline CDR1 is SGHTA and CDR2 is FQGNSA. This CDR3 reads CASSLDGGRKDYGYTF. The DNA of the CDR3 is TGTGCCAGCAGCTTAGACGGGGGACGGAAAGACTATGGCTACACCTTC.

The chain recombines TRBV27 with TRBJ1-1; D is ambiguous. The CDR3 consists of 15 residues. Trimming shortened V by 7 bases and J by 0 bases, and 15 bases separated the two germline ends. The germline V gene encodes CDR1 MNHEY and CDR2 SMNVEV (reference sequence). The CDR3 sequence: CASIRRYTMNTEAFF. For the CDR3, the DNA is TGTGCCAGCATCAGGAGGTATACAATGAACACTGAAGCTTTCTTT.

J is TRBJ1-1 and V is TRBV29-1; D is unclear. Looked up from germline, CDR1 is SQVTM and CDR2 is ANQGSEA. The germline V and J ends were trimmed by 5 bases and 1 base, with 8 bases remaining between them. The CDR3 has 12 amino acids. In DNA form, the CDR3 reads TGCAGCGTTCAGTTCCGGAACACTGAAGCTTTCTTT. Translating gives CSVQFRNTEAFF.

The rearrangement links TRBV7-2 to TRBJ2-1, with no clear D. Germline lookup yields CDR1 SGHTA and CDR2 FQGNSA. The CDR3 runs to 12 residues. V was trimmed by 1 base and J by 8 bases, leaving 6 bases between them. CDR3 sequence: CASSLDGDEQFF. CDR3 coding DNA: TGTGCCAGCAGCTTAGACGGAGATGAGCAGTTCTTC. The full variable domain, its missing parts supplied by reference TRBV7-2 and TRBJ2-1, is GAGVSQSPSNKVTEKGKDVELRCDPISGHTALYWYRQSLGQGLEFLIYFQGNSAPDKSGLPSDRFSAERTGGSVSTLTIQRTQQEDSAVYLCASSLDGDEQFFGPGTRLTVL.

The CDR3 region is CASSLGTGVSPLHF. The CDR3 DNA reads as TGCGCCAGCAGCTTAGGGACAGGGGTTTCACCCCTCCACTTT. The rearrangement uses TRBV5-1 and TRBJ1-6; 10 bases line up with TRBD1. Germline CDR1 is SGHRS and CDR2 is YFSETQ. Losses at the gene ends were 2 bases for V and 9 bases for J; bases not matched to a gene: 2. This CDR3 comprises 14 residues.

The rearrangement uses TRBV4-2 and TRBJ1-1, with 12 bases fitting TRBD1. Losses at the gene ends were 2 bases for V and 0 bases for J; bases not matched to a gene: 4. The CDR3 totals 17 residues. CDR1 and CDR2 (germline): LGHNA, YNFKEQ. CDR3 nucleotide sequence: TGTGCCAGCAGCCAACTCCGGGACAGGGGGCTGAACACTGAAGCTTTCTTT. Its protein is CASSQLRDRGLNTEAFF.

The chain links TRBV5-4 to TRBJ2-2; 10 bases agree with TRBD2. The CDR3 is 17 amino acids. V dropped 0 bases and J dropped 6; count of bases not matched to a gene: 8. The germline V gene has CDR1 SGHNT and CDR2 YYREEE (reference sequence). The CDR3 reads CASSLEGLAGAPGELFF. The CDR3 coding sequence is TGTGCCAGCAGCTTGGAGGGGCTAGCGGGGGCCCCCGGGGAGCTGTTTTTT.

The chain carries TRBV11-3 and TRBJ1-2, with 7 bases fitting TRBD1. Germline V lookup: CDR1 SGHNT, CDR2 YENEEA. This CDR3 has 16 residues. The junction had 6 bases not matched to a gene; V was cut back by 0 bases and J by 2 bases. The CDR3 DNA reads as TGTGCCAGCAGCTTAGATTACGGGGGACAGAACTATGGCTACACCTTC. The encoded protein is CASSLDYGGQNYGYTF. The entire variable domain, with the rest obtained from reference TRBV11-3 and TRBJ1-2, is as follows: EAGVVQSPRYKIIEKKQPVAFWCNPISGHNTLYWYLQNLGQGPELLIRYENEEAVDDSQLPKDRFSAERLKGVDSTLKIQPAELGDSAVYLCASSLDYGGQNYGYTFGSGTRLTVV.

The CDR3 is CASRAGTGDEKLFF. CDR3 DNA sequence: TGTGCCAGCAGAGCCGGGACAGGGGATGAAAAACTGTTTTTT. The genes are TRBV7-2 and TRBJ1-4; 10 bases are shared with TRBD1. The germline V gene encodes CDR1 SGHTA and CDR2 FQGNSA. V dropped 6 bases and J dropped 6; count of bases not matched to a gene: 4. This CDR3 spans 14 amino acids.

In this sample, this clone turned up a few times. The chain employs TRBV7-9 and TRBJ2-1; no firm D call. Trimming cost V 3 bases and J 0 bases, with 6 bases left between them. The CDR3 has 14 residues. Germline V gene sequence: CDR1 SEHNR, CDR2 FQNEAQ (reference sequence). CDR3 in amino acids: CASSLSSSYNEQFF. The CDR3 nucleotides read TGTGCCAGCAGCTTGTCTAGCTCCTACAATGAGCAGTTCTTC.

The rearrangement uses TRBV9 and TRBJ1-1; the D gene is possibly TRBD1 (6 bases). V lost 6 bases, J lost 6 bases, and 18 bases lay in between. CDR1 and CDR2 (germline): SGDLS, YYNGEE. The CDR3 is made up of 14 amino acids. DNA of the CDR3: TGTGCCAGCACTACCCTGCCGGGGGGCCCTGAAGCTTTCTTT. Protein sequence: CASTTLPGGPEAFF.

The chain couples TRBV27 to TRBJ2-2, with 13 bases identical to TRBD2. With 10 bases clipped from V and 5 bases from J, the junction kept 4 bases outside the gene matches. Germline V gene lookup returns CDR1 MNHEY and CDR2 SMNVEV (reference sequence). CDR3 size: 14 residues. The CDR3 DNA is TGTGCCACCTGGGGACTAGCGGGAACCGGGGAGCTGTTTTTT. This encodes CATWGLAGTGELFF.

This chain links TRBV20-1 with TRBJ1-1; weak D call: TRBD1 (5 bases). Germline V lookup: CDR1 DFQATT, CDR2 SNEGSKA (reference sequence). The V end lost 3 bases, the J end lost 1 base, and 6 bases lay between the germline ends. The CDR3 runs 12 residues. CDR3 protein: CSASDRNTEAFF. CDR3 DNA: TGCAGTGCTAGTGACAGGAACACTGAAGCTTTCTTT.

V usage is TRBV18 and J usage is TRBJ2-5, with D tentatively TRBD1 (6 bases). The CDR3 length is 15 residues. Germline assignment: CDR1 KGHSH and CDR2 LQKENI. Deletions cut 4 bases from V and 0 bases from J, with 12 bases between. The CDR3 DNA reads as TGTGCCAGCTCACGGACAGCCTGGGACCAAGAGACCCAGTACTTC. It encodes CASSRTAWDQETQYF.

The J gene is TRBJ1-2, the V gene TRBV7-2; 10 positions agree with TRBD1. CDR3 length: 15 residues. The trim removed 4 bases at V and 3 bases at J, leaving 5 bases unmatched. Looked up from germline, CDR1 is SGHTA and CDR2 is FQGNSA. The CDR3 sequence is CASSSDRGPHYGYTF. CDR3 DNA: TGTGCCAGCAGCTCTGACAGGGGGCCGCACTATGGCTACACCTTC.

This chain joins TRBV11-2 and TRBJ2-7; tentative D call: TRBD1 (6 bases). This CDR3 is 13 amino acids long. Germline values: CDR1 SGHAT, CDR2 FQNNGV. With 4 bases removed from V and 3 bases from J, the gap between germline ends came to 10 bases. The CDR3 coding sequence is TGTGCCAGCAGCTCGGACAGAGGCTACGAGCAGTACTTC. Translating gives CASSSDRGYEQYF.

The chain combines TRBV6-1 with TRBJ2-7; D may be TRBD2 (5 bases). This CDR3 contains 16 residues. CDR1 is MNHNS, CDR2 SASEGT, per germline. The V end lost 1 base, the J end lost 2 bases, and 15 bases lay between the germline ends. The CDR3 sequence: CASSEGYTAGAYEQYF. Written as DNA, the CDR3 is TGTGCCAGCAGTGAAGGGTACACAGCCGGGGCCTACGAGCAGTACTTC.